The T cell receptor beta chain under discussion was sequenced for a study of cytomegalovirus exposure and HLA in healthy donors. Study-wide context: Across a few hundred genotyped donors, just over 80% landed in the Caucasian-associated ancestry cluster. The study's findings and limits: A later analysis reported that several of the most significant clusters appeared to be linked to common viral pathogens, among them Epstein-Barr virus. TCR beta sequences numbering more than 15,000 were associated with HLA alleles at 0.05 false discovery rate in a later analysis.

A note on this clone: The antigen is not known.

The PCR had 60 Vbeta and 13 Jbeta primers. Using immunoSEQ multiplex PCR, the repertoire was profiled, and TCRdb retains in-frame clones only, with some absent. Of some 110,000 clones in the sample, roughly four fifths are singletons; the top ten hold less than 2%. CDR3 length: 14 amino acids. Germline lookup yields CDR1 SGHVT and CDR2 SQSDAQ. V lost 4 bases, J lost 4 bases, and 11 bases lay in between. The specimen was PBMCs. This chain joins TRBV7-4 and TRBJ1-5; a possible D gene is TRBD1 (6 bases). This clonotype was obtained from a middle-aged man in good health and CMV-seronegative. Here the CDR3 DNA reads TGTGCCAGCAGCTACAGACAGGATAATCAGCCCCAGCATTTT. It yields the protein CASSYRQDNQPQHF.